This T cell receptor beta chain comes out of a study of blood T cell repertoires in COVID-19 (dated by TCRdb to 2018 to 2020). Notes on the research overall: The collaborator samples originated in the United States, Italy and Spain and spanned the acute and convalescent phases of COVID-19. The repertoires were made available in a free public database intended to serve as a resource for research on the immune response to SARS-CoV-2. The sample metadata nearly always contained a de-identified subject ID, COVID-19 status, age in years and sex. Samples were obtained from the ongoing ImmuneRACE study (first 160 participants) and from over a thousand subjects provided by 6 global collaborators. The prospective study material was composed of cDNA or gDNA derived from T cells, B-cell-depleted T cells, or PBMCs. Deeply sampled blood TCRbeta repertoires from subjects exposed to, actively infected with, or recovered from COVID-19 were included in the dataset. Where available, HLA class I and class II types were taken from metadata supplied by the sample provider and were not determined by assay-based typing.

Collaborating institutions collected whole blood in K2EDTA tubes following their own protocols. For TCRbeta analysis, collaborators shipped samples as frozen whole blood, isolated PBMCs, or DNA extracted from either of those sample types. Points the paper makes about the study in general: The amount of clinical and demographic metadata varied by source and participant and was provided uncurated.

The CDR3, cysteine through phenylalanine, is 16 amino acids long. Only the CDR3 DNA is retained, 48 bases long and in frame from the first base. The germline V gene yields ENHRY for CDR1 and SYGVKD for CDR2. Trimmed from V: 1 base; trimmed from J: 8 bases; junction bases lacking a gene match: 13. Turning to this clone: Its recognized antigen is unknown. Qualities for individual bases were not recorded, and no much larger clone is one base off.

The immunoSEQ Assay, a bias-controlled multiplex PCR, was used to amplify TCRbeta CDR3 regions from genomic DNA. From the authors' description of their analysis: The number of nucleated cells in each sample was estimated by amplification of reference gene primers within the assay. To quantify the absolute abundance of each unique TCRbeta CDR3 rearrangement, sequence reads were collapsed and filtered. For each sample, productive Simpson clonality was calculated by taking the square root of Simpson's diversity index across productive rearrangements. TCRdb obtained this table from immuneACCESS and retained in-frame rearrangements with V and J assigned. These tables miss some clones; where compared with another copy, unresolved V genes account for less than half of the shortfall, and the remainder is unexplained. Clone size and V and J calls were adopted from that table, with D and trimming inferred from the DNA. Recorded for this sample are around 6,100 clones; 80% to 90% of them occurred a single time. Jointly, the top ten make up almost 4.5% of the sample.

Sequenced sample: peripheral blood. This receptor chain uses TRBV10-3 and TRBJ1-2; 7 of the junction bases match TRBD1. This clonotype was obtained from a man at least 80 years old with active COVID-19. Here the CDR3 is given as CAISEFDRDPLVGYTF. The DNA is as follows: TGTGCCATCAGTGAGTTTGACAGGGACCCTCTCGTAGGCTACACCTTC.